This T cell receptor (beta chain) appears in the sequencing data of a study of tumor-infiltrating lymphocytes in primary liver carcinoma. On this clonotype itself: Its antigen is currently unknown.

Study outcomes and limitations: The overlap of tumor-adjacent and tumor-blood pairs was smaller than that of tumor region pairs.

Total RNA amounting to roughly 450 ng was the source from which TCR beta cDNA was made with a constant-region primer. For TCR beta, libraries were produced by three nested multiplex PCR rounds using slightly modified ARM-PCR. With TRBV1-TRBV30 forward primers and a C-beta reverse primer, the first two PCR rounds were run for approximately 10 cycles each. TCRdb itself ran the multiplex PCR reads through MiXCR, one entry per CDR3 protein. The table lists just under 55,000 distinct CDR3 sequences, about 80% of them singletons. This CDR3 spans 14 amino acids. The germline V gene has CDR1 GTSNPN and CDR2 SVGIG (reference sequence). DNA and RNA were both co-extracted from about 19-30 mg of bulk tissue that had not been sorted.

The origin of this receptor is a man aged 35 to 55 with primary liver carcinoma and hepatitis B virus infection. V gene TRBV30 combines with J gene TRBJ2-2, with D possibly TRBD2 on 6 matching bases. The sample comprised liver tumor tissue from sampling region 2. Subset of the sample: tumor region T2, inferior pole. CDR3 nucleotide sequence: TGTGCTTGTCTGGGACTCAGCAGCGCCGGGCACCTGTTTTTT. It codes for CACLGLSSAGHLFF.